The clone carrying this TCR beta chain was observed once. Its antigen remains unknown. Unique-molecular-identifier-tagged TCR beta cDNA libraries were used. TCRdb redid the calling of the PCR reads with MiXCR, one entry per CDR3 protein. The top ten hold roughly an eighth of the sample, which has approximately 460,000 distinct CDR3 sequences, around 40% seen once. Germline-derived CDR1 and CDR2 are MGHRA and YSYEKL. CDR3 length: 16 amino acids. Trimming at V came to 1 base and at J to 3 bases, leaving 5 bases not matched to a gene. These data are taken from a study of post-analysis software for immune sequencing data. Study results and caveats: Samples sharing a preparation batch grouped tightly together when assessed by F measure. About five TRBV segments (TRBV5-6, TRBV5-1 and TRBV20-1 among them) occurred more frequently in patients than in controls.

The sequenced sample was blood. This clonotype was obtained from a girl aged 10 to 17 with multiple sclerosis. The J gene is TRBJ1-4, the V gene TRBV4-1, with 7 bases aligning to TRBD1. CDR3 nucleotide sequence: TGCGCCAGCAGCCAAGGGACAGGTTCGGCTAATGAAAAACTGTTTTTT. As protein: CASSQGTGSANEKLFF.